This T cell receptor (beta chain) was identified during a study of shared clonotypes between healthy human individuals. General study points: Despite large depth, sorted-subset datasets appeared incompletely sequenced. Generation of non-shared clonotypes was less probable than generation of clonotypes shared by all four donors.

Generated by immunoSEQ multiplex PCR, the TCRdb table keeps only in-frame clones and is missing some. The sample has almost 700,000 clones, 92% seen once. Germline V gene sequence: CDR1 MNHEY, CDR2 SVGAGI. The V end was cut by 7 bases, the J end by 4 bases, with 17 bases between. This CDR3 has 14 residues. Naive CD8 isolation took CD45RO-negative cells positively selected for CCR7 and excluded terminally differentiated effector memory CD45RA+ cells. With regard to this clone: Its target is not known.

The receptor was isolated from a man aged 25-45 years in good health. Source material: naive CD8+ T cells sorted from blood. This rearrangement joins TRBV6-5 to TRBJ2-7, with D unresolved. The CDR3 protein is CASKIGTLPYEQYF. The CDR3 DNA is TGTGCCAGCAAAATCGGTACCCTCCCTTACGAGCAGTACTTC.